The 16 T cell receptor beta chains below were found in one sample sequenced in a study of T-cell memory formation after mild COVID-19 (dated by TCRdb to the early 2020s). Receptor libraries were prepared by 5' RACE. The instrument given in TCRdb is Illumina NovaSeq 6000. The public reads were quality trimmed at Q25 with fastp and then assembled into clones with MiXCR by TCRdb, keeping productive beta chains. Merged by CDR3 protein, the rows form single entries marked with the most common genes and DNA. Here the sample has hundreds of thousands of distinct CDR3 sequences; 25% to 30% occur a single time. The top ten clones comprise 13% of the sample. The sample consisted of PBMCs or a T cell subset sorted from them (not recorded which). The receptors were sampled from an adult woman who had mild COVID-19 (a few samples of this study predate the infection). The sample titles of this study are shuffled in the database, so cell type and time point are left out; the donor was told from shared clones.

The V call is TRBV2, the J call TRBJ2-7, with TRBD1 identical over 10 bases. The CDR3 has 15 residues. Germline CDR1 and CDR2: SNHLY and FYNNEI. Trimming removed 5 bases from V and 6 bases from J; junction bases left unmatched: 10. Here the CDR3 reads CASSRVGTGVPEQYF. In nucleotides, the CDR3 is TGTGCCAGCAGTCGGGTCGGGACAGGGGTGCCCGAGCAGTACTTC.

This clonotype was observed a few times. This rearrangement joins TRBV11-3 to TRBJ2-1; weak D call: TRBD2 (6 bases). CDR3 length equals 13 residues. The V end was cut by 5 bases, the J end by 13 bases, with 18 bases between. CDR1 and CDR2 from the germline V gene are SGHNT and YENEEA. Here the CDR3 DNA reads TGTGCCAGCAGCCTAGGAGGGCCCCGCGATCAGTTCTTC. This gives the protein CASSLGGPRDQFF.

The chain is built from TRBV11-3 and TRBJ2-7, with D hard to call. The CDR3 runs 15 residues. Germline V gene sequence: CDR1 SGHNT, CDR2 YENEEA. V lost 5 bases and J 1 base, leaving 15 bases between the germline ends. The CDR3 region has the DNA TGTGCCAGCAGCGTTCGAGGCGGCCTTTCCTACGAGCAGTACTTC. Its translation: CASSVRGGLSYEQYF.

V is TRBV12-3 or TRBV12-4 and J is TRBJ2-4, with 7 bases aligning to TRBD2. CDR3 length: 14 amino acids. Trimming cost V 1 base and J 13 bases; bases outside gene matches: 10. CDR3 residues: CASSLGYGGGSQYF. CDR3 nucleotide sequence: TGTGCCAGCAGTTTAGGGTATGGGGGAGGGAGCCAGTACTTC.

This CDR3 reads CASSEAETGRTEAFF. The CDR3 DNA is TGTGCCAGCAGTGAAGCGGAGACAGGGAGAACTGAAGCTTTCTTT. The chain combines TRBV2 with TRBJ1-1; 7 bases match TRBD1. This CDR3 comprises 15 residues. With 0 bases clipped from V and 5 bases from J, the junction kept 6 bases outside the gene matches. CDR1 and CDR2 from the germline V gene are SNHLY and FYNNEI.

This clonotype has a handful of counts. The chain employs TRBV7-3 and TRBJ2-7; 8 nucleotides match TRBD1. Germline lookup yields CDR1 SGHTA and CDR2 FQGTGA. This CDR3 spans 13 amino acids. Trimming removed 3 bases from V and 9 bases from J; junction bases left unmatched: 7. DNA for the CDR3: TGTGCCAGCAGCTTGGGTTTGGGGACAGGGCAGTACTTC. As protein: CASSLGLGTGQYF.

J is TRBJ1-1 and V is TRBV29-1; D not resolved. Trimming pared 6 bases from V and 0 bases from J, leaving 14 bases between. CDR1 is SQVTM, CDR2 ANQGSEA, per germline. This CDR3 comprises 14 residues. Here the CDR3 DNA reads TGCAGCGTAGTAGCGGGATCAGTGAACACTGAAGCTTTCTTT. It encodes CSVVAGSVNTEAFF.

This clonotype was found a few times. CDR3 DNA sequence: TGTGCCAGCAGATGGAGGGTGGGCACTGAAGCTTTCTTT. Protein: CASRWRVGTEAFF. V usage is TRBV6-5 and J usage is TRBJ1-1; D remains unclear. The CDR3 covers 13 residues. Germline CDR1 and CDR2: MNHEY and SVGAGI. The germline V and J ends were trimmed by 6 bases and 4 bases, with 12 bases remaining between them.

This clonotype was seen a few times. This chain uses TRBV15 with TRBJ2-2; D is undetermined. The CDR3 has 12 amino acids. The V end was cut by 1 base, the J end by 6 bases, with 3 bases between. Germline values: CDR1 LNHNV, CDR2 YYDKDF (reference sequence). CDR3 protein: CATSRVSGELFF. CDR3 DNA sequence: TGTGCCACCAGCAGAGTTTCCGGGGAGCTGTTTTTT. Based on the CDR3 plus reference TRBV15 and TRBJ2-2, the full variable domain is DAMVIQNPRYQVTQFGKPVTLSCSQTLNHNVMYWYQQKSSQAPKLLFHYYDKDFNNEADTPDNFQSRRPNTSFCFLDIRSPGLGDTAMYLCATSRVSGELFFGEGSRLTVL.

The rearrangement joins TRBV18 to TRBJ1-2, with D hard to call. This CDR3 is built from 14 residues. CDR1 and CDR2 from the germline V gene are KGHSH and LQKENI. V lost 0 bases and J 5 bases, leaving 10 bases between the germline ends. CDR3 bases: TGTGCCAGCTCACCACCAGGCAGAGAATATGGCTACACCTTC. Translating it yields CASSPPGREYGYTF.

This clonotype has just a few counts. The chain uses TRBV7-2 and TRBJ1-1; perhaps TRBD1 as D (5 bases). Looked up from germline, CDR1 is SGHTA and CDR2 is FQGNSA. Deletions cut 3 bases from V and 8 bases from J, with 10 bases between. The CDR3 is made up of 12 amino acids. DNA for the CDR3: TGTGCCAGCAGCTTGGGTGCAGGGGAAGCTTTCTTT. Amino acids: CASSLGAGEAFF.

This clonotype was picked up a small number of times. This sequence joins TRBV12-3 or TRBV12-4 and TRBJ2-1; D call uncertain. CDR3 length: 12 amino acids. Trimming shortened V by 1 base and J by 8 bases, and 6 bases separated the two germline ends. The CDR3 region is CASSLGYDEQFF. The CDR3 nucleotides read TGTGCCAGCAGTTTAGGGTATGATGAGCAGTTCTTC.

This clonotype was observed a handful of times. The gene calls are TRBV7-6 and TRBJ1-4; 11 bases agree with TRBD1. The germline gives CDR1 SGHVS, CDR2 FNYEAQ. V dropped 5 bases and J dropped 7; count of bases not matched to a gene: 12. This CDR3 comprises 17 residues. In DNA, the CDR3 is TGTGCCAGCAGCCCGATGGGGACAGGGGGGCTTGGTGAAAAACTGTTTTTT. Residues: CASSPMGTGGLGEKLFF.

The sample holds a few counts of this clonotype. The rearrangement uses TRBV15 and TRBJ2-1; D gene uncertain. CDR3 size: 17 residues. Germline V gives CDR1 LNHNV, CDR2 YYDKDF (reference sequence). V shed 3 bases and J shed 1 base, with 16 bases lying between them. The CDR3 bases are TGTGCCACCAGCAGCTCCCCTTACTTAAGTTCCTACAATGAGCAGTTCTTC. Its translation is CATSSSPYLSSYNEQFF.

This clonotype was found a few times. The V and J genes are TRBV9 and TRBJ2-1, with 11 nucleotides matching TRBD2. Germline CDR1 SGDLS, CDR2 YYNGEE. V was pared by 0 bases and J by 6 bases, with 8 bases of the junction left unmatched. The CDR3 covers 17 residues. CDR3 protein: CASSVGPLTSGVNEQFF. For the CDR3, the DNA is TGTGCCAGCAGCGTAGGCCCCTTGACTAGCGGGGTCAATGAGCAGTTCTTC. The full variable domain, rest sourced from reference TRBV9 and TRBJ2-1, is DSGVTQTPKHLITATGQRVTLRCSPRSGDLSVYWYQQSLDQGLQFLIQYYNGEERAKGNILERFSAQQFPDLHSELNLSSLELGDSALYFCASSVGPLTSGVNEQFFGPGTRLTVL.

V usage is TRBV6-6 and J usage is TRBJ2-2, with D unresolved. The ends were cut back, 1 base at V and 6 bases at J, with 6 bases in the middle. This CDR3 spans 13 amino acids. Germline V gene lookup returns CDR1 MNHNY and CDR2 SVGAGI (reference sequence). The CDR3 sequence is CASSYWDAGELFF. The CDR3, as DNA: TGTGCCAGCAGTTACTGGGATGCCGGGGAGCTGTTTTTT.